A selection of T cell receptor beta chains follows, all from one sample in a study of brain T cells in children with intractable seizures. Measured with immunoSEQ multiplex PCR; TCRdb has only the in-frame clones, and not every one. The sample contains hundreds of thousands of clones, over 90% of which appear only once. Here the sequenced sample was peripheral blood, taken around 5 months after surgery. Every receptor here comes from a boy under three years old with tuberous sclerosis and intractable seizures. The CDR3 runs from the conserved cysteine through the conserved F or W. The D gene is left open where the match is weak. Clone size is shown for a subset of rows, as once, few, many or a class of expanded clone.

J gene: TRBJ1-1; D gene: NA; V gene: TRBV12-3/TRBV12-4; clone size: NA; CDR3 length: 12; CDR3 protein: CASRGASGEAFF; CDR3 DNA: TGTGCCAGCAGAGGGGCGTCCGGTGAAGCTTTCTTT
J gene: TRBJ2-4; D gene: NA; V gene: TRBV5-5; clone size: NA; CDR3 length: 19; CDR3 protein: CASSLVAKQGLLAKNIQYF; CDR3 DNA: TGTGCCAGCAGCTTGGTGGCCAAGCAGGGGTTACTAGCCAAAAACATTCAGTACTTC
J gene: TRBJ2-2; D gene: NA; V gene: TRBV5-1; clone size: NA; CDR3 length: 13; CDR3 protein: CASSWAYTGELFF; CDR3 DNA: TGCGCCAGCAGCTGGGCATACACCGGGGAGCTGTTTTTT
J gene: TRBJ1-1; D gene: NA; V gene: TRBV4-2; clone size: NA; CDR3 length: 15; CDR3 protein: CASSQLYTGATEAFF; CDR3 DNA: TGTGCCAGCAGCCAACTCTATACGGGAGCCACTGAAGCTTTCTTT
J gene: TRBJ2-1; D gene: TRBD2; V gene: TRBV4-1; clone size: NA; CDR3 length: 19; CDR3 protein: CASSQATSGGPLPYNEQFF; CDR3 DNA: TGCGCCAGCAGCCAAGCGACTAGCGGGGGGCCCCTGCCCTACAATGAGCAGTTCTTC
J gene: TRBJ2-2; D gene: NA; V gene: TRBV28; clone size: NA; CDR3 length: 18; CDR3 protein: CASSTLPRSPNRVGELFF; CDR3 DNA: TGTGCCAGCAGCACCCTCCCTAGGAGCCCTAATCGGGTAGGGGAGCTGTTTTTT
J gene: TRBJ2-2; D gene: TRBD2; V gene: TRBV2; clone size: NA; CDR3 length: 14; CDR3 protein: CAINRGGAGGELFF; CDR3 DNA: TGTGCCATCAATCGCGGGGGGGCAGGAGGGGAGCTGTTTTTT
J gene: TRBJ2-2; D gene: TRBD2; V gene: TRBV10-3; clone size: NA; CDR3 length: 20; CDR3 protein: CAISPEGVAGASLDTGELFF; CDR3 DNA: TGTGCCATCAGCCCAGAAGGGGTAGCGGGAGCTTCTTTGGACACCGGGGAGCTGTTTTTT
J gene: TRBJ2-3; D gene: NA; V gene: TRBV3-1/TRBV3-2; clone size: NA; CDR3 length: 15; CDR3 protein: CASGGSLGGTDTQYF; CDR3 DNA: TGTGCCAGCGGAGGATCCTTAGGGGGCACAGATACGCAGTATTTT
J gene: TRBJ1-2; D gene: TRBD1; V gene: TRBV10-3; clone size: NA; CDR3 length: 15; CDR3 protein: CAISEGDRDNHGYTF; CDR3 DNA: TGTGCCATCAGCGAGGGAGACAGGGATAATCATGGCTACACCTTC
J gene: TRBJ2-7; D gene: TRBD2; V gene: TRBV30; clone size: NA; CDR3 length: 15; CDR3 protein: CAWTSTSVSSYEQYF; CDR3 DNA: TGTGCCTGGACCTCCACTAGCGTAAGCTCCTACGAGCAGTACTTC
J gene: TRBJ2-7; D gene: TRBD1; V gene: TRBV10-3; clone size: once; CDR3 length: 13; CDR3 protein: CAIKTGGAYEQYF; CDR3 DNA: TGTGCCATCAAGACAGGGGGCGCGTACGAGCAGTACTTC
J gene: TRBJ2-5; D gene: NA; V gene: TRBV27; clone size: NA; CDR3 length: 15; CDR3 protein: CASSPYPGNGETQYF; CDR3 DNA: TGTGCCAGCAGTCCTTACCCAGGGAACGGCGAGACCCAGTACTTC
J gene: TRBJ2-3; D gene: TRBD2; V gene: TRBV6-1; clone size: NA; CDR3 length: 16; CDR3 protein: CASSKENRGGSDTQYF; CDR3 DNA: TGTGCCAGCAGTAAAGAGAACCGGGGGGGCAGTGATACGCAGTATTTT
J gene: TRBJ2-7; D gene: NA; V gene: TRBV29-1; clone size: NA; CDR3 length: 13; CDR3 protein: CSVEIGRSYEQYF; CDR3 DNA: TGCAGCGTTGAAATAGGCAGGTCCTACGAGCAGTACTTC
J gene: TRBJ2-1; D gene: TRBD2; V gene: TRBV6-2/TRBV6-3; clone size: NA; CDR3 length: 13; CDR3 protein: CASSYGGLAEQFF; CDR3 DNA: TGTGCCAGCAGCTATGGTGGACTAGCGGAGCAGTTCTTC
J gene: TRBJ2-2; D gene: NA; V gene: TRBV30; clone size: NA; CDR3 length: 15; CDR3 protein: CAWSPRLSNTGELFF; CDR3 DNA: TGTGCCTGGAGTCCAAGACTATCGAACACCGGGGAGCTGTTTTTT
J gene: TRBJ2-2; D gene: NA; V gene: TRBV7-9; clone size: NA; CDR3 length: 15; CDR3 protein: CASSPQGGNTGELFF; CDR3 DNA: TGTGCCAGCAGCCCGCAGGGTGGGAACACCGGGGAGCTGTTTTTT
J gene: TRBJ1-1; D gene: NA; V gene: TRBV27; clone size: NA; CDR3 length: 15; CDR3 protein: CASRRMAVPNTEAFF; CDR3 DNA: TGTGCCAGCCGACGAATGGCGGTCCCGAACACTGAAGCTTTCTTT
J gene: TRBJ1-1; D gene: NA; V gene: TRBV5-6; clone size: NA; CDR3 length: 17; CDR3 protein: CASSLWQGTDMNTEAFF; CDR3 DNA: TGTGCCAGCAGCTTGTGGCAGGGTACGGATATGAACACTGAAGCTTTCTTT
J gene: TRBJ2-5; D gene: TRBD2; V gene: TRBV10-1; clone size: NA; CDR3 length: 14; CDR3 protein: CASSSGRAGETQYF; CDR3 DNA: TGCGCCAGTAGTAGCGGGAGGGCCGGCGAGACCCAGTACTTC
J gene: TRBJ2-7; D gene: TRBD2; V gene: TRBV13; clone size: NA; CDR3 length: 15; CDR3 protein: CASSLGQGGTYEQYF; CDR3 DNA: TGTGCCAGCAGCTTAGGCCAGGGAGGGACCTACGAGCAGTACTTC
J gene: TRBJ1-6; D gene: NA; V gene: TRBV30; clone size: NA; CDR3 length: 15; CDR3 protein: CAWTGSSSYNSPLHF; CDR3 DNA: TGTGCCTGGACAGGGTCGAGCTCCTATAATTCACCCCTCCACTTT
J gene: TRBJ2-7; D gene: NA; V gene: TRBV28; clone size: NA; CDR3 length: 14; CDR3 protein: CASSLAPNSYEQYF; CDR3 DNA: TGTGCCAGCAGTTTGGCGCCGAATTCCTACGAGCAGTACTTC
J gene: TRBJ1-1; D gene: NA; V gene: TRBV30; clone size: NA; CDR3 length: 13; CDR3 protein: CAWSSHPGTEAFF; CDR3 DNA: TGTGCCTGGAGCTCCCACCCTGGCACTGAAGCTTTCTTT
J gene: TRBJ2-5; D gene: TRBD1; V gene: TRBV9; clone size: NA; CDR3 length: 14; CDR3 protein: CASSGQGAYETQYF; CDR3 DNA: TGTGCCAGCAGTGGACAGGGGGCCTATGAGACCCAGTACTTC
J gene: TRBJ2-1; D gene: NA; V gene: TRBV11-2; clone size: NA; CDR3 length: 13; CDR3 protein: CASRIEGSGEQFF; CDR3 DNA: TGTGCCAGCAGAATAGAAGGTAGCGGTGAGCAGTTCTTC
J gene: TRBJ1-3; D gene: NA; V gene: TRBV25-1; clone size: NA; CDR3 length: 14; CDR3 protein: CASSEGAHGNTIYF; CDR3 DNA: TGTGCCAGCAGTGAGGGGGCCCACGGAAACACCATATATTTT
J gene: TRBJ1-5; D gene: NA; V gene: TRBV28; clone size: once; CDR3 length: 17; CDR3 protein: CACSSSLGTFSNQPQHF; CDR3 DNA: TGTGCCTGCAGCTCGAGCTTGGGGACCTTTAGCAATCAGCCCCAGCATTTT